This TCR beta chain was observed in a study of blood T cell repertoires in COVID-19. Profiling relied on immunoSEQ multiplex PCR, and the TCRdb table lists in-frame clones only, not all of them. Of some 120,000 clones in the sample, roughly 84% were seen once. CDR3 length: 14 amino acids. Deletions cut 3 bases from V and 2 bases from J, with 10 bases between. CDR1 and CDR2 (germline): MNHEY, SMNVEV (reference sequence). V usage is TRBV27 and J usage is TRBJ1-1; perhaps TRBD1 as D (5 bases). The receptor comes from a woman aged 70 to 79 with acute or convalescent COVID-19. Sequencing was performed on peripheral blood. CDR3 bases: TGTGCCAGCAGTTTCGGGGGGTCAAACACTGAAGCTTTCTTT. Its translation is CASSFGGSNTEAFF.